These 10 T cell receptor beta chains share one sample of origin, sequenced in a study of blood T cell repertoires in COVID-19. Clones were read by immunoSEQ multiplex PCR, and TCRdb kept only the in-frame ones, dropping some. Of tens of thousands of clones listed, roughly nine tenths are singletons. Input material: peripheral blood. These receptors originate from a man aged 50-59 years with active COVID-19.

Here the CDR3 DNA reads TGTGCCAGCTCAGAGGACAGGGATTATGGCTACACCTTC. Translated: CASSEDRDYGYTF. The chain employs TRBV18 and TRBJ1-2; the match to TRBD1 covers 8 bases. Germline V gives CDR1 KGHSH, CDR2 LQKENI. The CDR3 sequence is 13 residues long. With 5 bases clipped from V and 5 bases from J, the junction kept 4 bases outside the gene matches.

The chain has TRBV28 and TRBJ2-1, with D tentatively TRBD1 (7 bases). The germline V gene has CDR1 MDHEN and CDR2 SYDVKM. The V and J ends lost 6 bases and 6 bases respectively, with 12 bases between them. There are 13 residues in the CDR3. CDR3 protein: CASRPGGRNEQFF. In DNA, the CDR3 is TGTGCCAGCAGACCAGGGGGGCGCAATGAGCAGTTCTTC.

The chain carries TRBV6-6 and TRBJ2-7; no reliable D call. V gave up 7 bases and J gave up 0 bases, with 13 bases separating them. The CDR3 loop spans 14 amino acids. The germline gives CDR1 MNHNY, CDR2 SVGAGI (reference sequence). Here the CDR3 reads CASTVSLSSYEQYF. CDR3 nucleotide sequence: TGTGCCAGCACGGTCTCCCTAAGCTCCTACGAGCAGTACTTC.

CDR3 in amino acids: CASSLSPDRKVPNQPQHF. In DNA form, the CDR3 reads TGTGCCAGCAGCTTATCCCCTGACAGGAAAGTACCCAATCAGCCCCAGCATTTT. The chain uses TRBV13 and TRBJ1-5, with a possible D match to TRBD1 (6 bases). CDR3 length: 18 residues. The germline V gene encodes CDR1 PRHDT and CDR2 FYEKMQ (reference sequence). V gave up 2 bases and J gave up 3 bases, with 20 bases separating them.

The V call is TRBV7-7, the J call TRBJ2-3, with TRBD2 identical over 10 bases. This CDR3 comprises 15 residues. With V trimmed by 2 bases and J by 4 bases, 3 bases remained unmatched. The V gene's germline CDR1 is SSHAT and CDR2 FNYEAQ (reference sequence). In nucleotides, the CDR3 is TGTGCCAGCAGCTTACTAGCGGGAGATTCAGATACGCAGTATTTT. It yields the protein CASSLLAGDSDTQYF.

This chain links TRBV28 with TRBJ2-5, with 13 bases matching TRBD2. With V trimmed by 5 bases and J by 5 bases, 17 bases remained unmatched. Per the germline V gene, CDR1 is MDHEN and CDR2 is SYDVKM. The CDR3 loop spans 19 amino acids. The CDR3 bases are TGTGCCAGCAGTCCGACTAGCGGGGGGACAGACCTTTACTTGGAGACCCAGTACTTC. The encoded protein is CASSPTSGGTDLYLETQYF.

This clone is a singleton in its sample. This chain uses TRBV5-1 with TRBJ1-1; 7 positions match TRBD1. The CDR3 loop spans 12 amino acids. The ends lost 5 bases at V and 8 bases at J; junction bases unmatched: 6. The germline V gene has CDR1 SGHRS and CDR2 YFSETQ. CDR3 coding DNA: TGCGCCAGCAGACGGGGGACAGCAGAAGCTTTCTTT. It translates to CASRRGTAEAFF.

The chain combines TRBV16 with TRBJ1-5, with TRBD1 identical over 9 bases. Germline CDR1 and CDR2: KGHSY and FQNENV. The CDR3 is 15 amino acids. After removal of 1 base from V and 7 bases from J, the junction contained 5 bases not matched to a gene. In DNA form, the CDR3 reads TGTGCCAGCAGCCAATGGACAGGGGTTGGGCAGCCCCAGCATTTT. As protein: CASSQWTGVGQPQHF.

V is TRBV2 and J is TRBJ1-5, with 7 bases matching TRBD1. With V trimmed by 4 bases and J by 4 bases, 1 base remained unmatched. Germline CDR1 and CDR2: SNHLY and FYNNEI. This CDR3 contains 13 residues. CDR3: CASSGTGNQPQHF. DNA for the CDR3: TGTGCCAGCAGTGGGACAGGTAATCAGCCCCAGCATTTT.

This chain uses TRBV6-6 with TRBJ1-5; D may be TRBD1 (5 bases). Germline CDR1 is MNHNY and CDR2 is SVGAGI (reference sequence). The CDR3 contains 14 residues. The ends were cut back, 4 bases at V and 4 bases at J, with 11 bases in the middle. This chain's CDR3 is CASSFQQVNQPQHF. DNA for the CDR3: TGTGCCAGCAGTTTTCAACAGGTTAATCAGCCCCAGCATTTT.